These 16 T cell receptor beta chains originate from one sample sequenced in a study of OX40 agonist ivuxolimab in advanced cancers. Clones were read by immunoSEQ multiplex PCR, and TCRdb kept only the in-frame ones, dropping some. The repertoire consists of tens of thousands of clones, with roughly 90% occurring once and the leading ten covering approximately 4.6%. The sample here was CD4+ or CD8+ T cells sorted from blood, taken in a trial of the OX40 agonist ivuxolimab. The receptors derive from an adult with an advanced solid tumor such as melanoma, head and neck, liver or kidney cancer.

The gene calls are TRBV7-2 and TRBJ2-1, with 8 bases aligning to TRBD1. Germline V gene lookup returns CDR1 SGHTA and CDR2 FQGNSA. After removal of 3 bases from V and 5 bases from J, the junction contained 3 bases not matched to a gene. The CDR3 extends over 14 amino acids. CDR3 coding DNA: TGTGCCAGCAGCTTGAAGACAGGGGACAATGAGCAGTTCTTC. Its translation: CASSLKTGDNEQFF. Combining the CDR3 with reference TRBV7-2 and TRBJ2-1 gives the whole variable domain GAGVSQSPSNKVTEKGKDVELRCDPISGHTALYWYRQSLGQGLEFLIYFQGNSAPDKSGLPSDRFSAERTGGSVSTLTIQRTQQEDSAVYLCASSLKTGDNEQFFGPGTRLTVL.

The V and J genes are TRBV7-6 and TRBJ2-2; D gene unclear. CDR1 SGHVS and CDR2 FNYEAQ come from the germline V gene. Trimming stripped 1 base from V and 6 bases from J, with 6 bases between. The CDR3 totals 13 residues. CDR3 region: CASSLGTAGELFF. The DNA for the CDR3 is TGTGCCAGCAGCTTAGGGACGGCCGGGGAGCTGTTTTTT. The full variable domain, in which reference TRBV7-6 and TRBJ2-2 provide the parts outside the CDR3, is GAGVSQSPRYKVTKRGQDVALRCDPISGHVSLYWYRQALGQGPEFLTYFNYEAQQDKSGLPNDRFSAERPEGSISTLTIQRTEQRDSAMYRCASSLGTAGELFFGEGSRLTVL.

V gene TRBV5-8 combines with J gene TRBJ1-3, with D possibly TRBD1 on 5 matching bases. There are 14 residues in the CDR3. The germline V and J ends were trimmed by 6 bases and 4 bases, with 14 bases remaining between them. The germline V gene has CDR1 SGHTS and CDR2 YDEGEE. CDR3 DNA: TGTGCCAGCACCGGGACGAGTATGGGAAACACCATATATTTT. Protein: CASTGTSMGNTIYF.

DNA of the CDR3: TGTGCCAGCAGCCTTCGGCAGCGGGAGGTTTTGAATGAGCAGTTCTTC. This encodes CASSLRQREVLNEQFF. The chain joins TRBV7-8 to TRBJ2-1, with 9 nucleotides matching TRBD2. Germline lookup yields CDR1 SGHVS and CDR2 FQNEAQ. With V trimmed by 5 bases and J by 7 bases, 12 bases remained unmatched. The CDR3 loop spans 16 amino acids.

The J gene is TRBJ1-2, the V gene TRBV6-6; 9 positions match TRBD1. V shed 4 bases and J 7 bases; nucleotides not matched to a gene: 4. Germline V gene data show CDR1 as MNHNY and CDR2 as SVGAGI (reference sequence). The length of the CDR3 is 13 residues. The CDR3 sequence is CASSSTGGGGYTF. The DNA of the CDR3 is TGTGCCAGCAGTTCCACAGGGGGCGGTGGCTACACCTTC.

This clone was seen only once. This sequence joins TRBV5-4 and TRBJ2-7; 12 bases align to TRBD2. The length of the CDR3 is 15 residues. The V segment lost 4 bases and the J segment 9 bases; nucleotides outside the gene matches: 11. CDR1 SGHNT and CDR2 YYREEE come from the germline V gene (reference sequence). The CDR3: CASSTTASGRAPQYF. The CDR3 bases are TGTGCCAGCAGCACGACCGCTAGCGGGAGGGCCCCGCAGTACTTC.

V is TRBV5-1 and J is TRBJ1-6, with no clear D. The CDR3 has 16 amino acids. Trimming left V 4 bases short and J 5 bases short, with 16 bases between. Germline CDR1 SGHRS, CDR2 YFSETQ. The CDR3 sequence is CASSPGFGIDNSPLHF. The CDR3, as DNA: TGCGCCAGCAGCCCGGGATTCGGGATCGATAATTCACCCCTCCACTTT.

The V and J genes are TRBV2 and TRBJ1-1; D perhaps matches TRBD1 (5 bases). V shed 2 bases and J shed 6 bases, with 7 bases lying between them. In germline, CDR1 is SNHLY, CDR2 FYNNEI. This CDR3 contains 12 residues. CDR3 in amino acids: CASSESGAEAFF. CDR3 nucleotides: TGTGCCAGCAGTGAATCGGGGGCTGAAGCTTTCTTT.

This clone was observed a handful of times. This sequence joins TRBV27 and TRBJ1-5; weak D call: TRBD1 (5 bases). Germline CDR1 and CDR2: MNHEY and SMNVEV (reference sequence). This CDR3 contains 14 residues. Trimming took off 4 bases at V and 1 base at J, with 8 bases between the two ends. CDR3 DNA sequence: TGTGCCAGCAGTTACCGACAGAGCAATCAGCCCCAGCATTTT. Protein sequence: CASSYRQSNQPQHF.

V gene TRBV11-3 combines with J gene TRBJ1-4, with a weak D call TRBD1 (6 bases). The CDR3 runs 15 residues. Germline assignment: CDR1 SGHNT and CDR2 YENEEA. Trimming stripped 5 bases from V and 4 bases from J, with 14 bases between. The CDR3 here is CASSLGGQNNEKLFF. CDR3 nucleotides: TGTGCCAGCAGCCTGGGGGGGCAGAATAATGAAAAACTGTTTTTT.

The chain joins TRBV18 to TRBJ2-3, with 7 bases fitting TRBD2. CDR1 KGHSH and CDR2 LQKENI come from the germline V gene. This CDR3 contains 16 residues. The V gene end was trimmed by 2 bases and the J gene end by 2 bases; junction bases not matched to a gene: 7. CDR3 sequence reads: CASSPSLGTNTDTQYF. CDR3 sequence (DNA): TGTGCCAGCTCACCATCTTTGGGGACTAACACAGATACGCAGTATTTT.

The chain joins TRBV15 to TRBJ1-2, with 7 nucleotides matching TRBD1. The V gene end was trimmed by 1 base and the J gene end by 2 bases; junction bases not matched to a gene: 7. CDR1 is LNHNV and CDR2 is YYDKDF in the germline V gene (reference sequence). The CDR3 contains 16 residues. The CDR3 region has the DNA TGTGCCACCAGCAGAGCGACAGGGATCTCCAACTATGGCTACACCTTC. Translating gives CATSRATGISNYGYTF. Full variable domain (rest looked up from reference TRBV15 and TRBJ1-2): DAMVIQNPRYQVTQFGKPVTLSCSQTLNHNVMYWYQQKSSQAPKLLFHYYDKDFNNEADTPDNFQSRRPNTSFCFLDIRSPGLGDTAMYLCATSRATGISNYGYTFGSGTRLTVV.

The rearrangement joins TRBV6-1 to TRBJ2-1; TRBD2 matches 9 bases. This CDR3 region has 13 residues. The germline CDR1 and CDR2 sequences are MNHNS and SASEGT. The CDR3 is CAEGAGGPYEQFF. The CDR3 region has the DNA TGTGCAGAAGGGGCGGGGGGGCCCTATGAGCAGTTCTTC.

V and J are TRBV28 and TRBJ2-7; D is unresolved. In germline, CDR1 is MDHEN, CDR2 SYDVKM. The CDR3 runs to 12 residues. Trimming left V 2 bases short and J 3 bases short, with 5 bases between. This CDR3 reads CASSLRIYEQYF. Written as DNA, the CDR3 is TGTGCCAGCAGTTTAAGGATCTACGAGCAGTACTTC.

This chain connects TRBV18 to TRBJ1-6; D possibly corresponds to TRBD1 (5 bases). Germline-derived CDR1 and CDR2 are KGHSH and LQKENI. The V end lost 4 bases, the J end lost 5 bases, and 12 bases lay between the germline ends. The CDR3 has 15 amino acids. The CDR3 nucleotides read TGTGCCAGCTCACTACGACAGACCGATAATTCACCCCTCCACTTT. Translated: CASSLRQTDNSPLHF.

This chain connects TRBV5-1 to TRBJ2-7; 9 positions match TRBD2. This CDR3 comprises 14 residues. Germline CDR1 SGHRS, CDR2 YFSETQ. V was clipped by 2 bases and J by 6 bases; unmatched bases: 6. CDR3: CASSFAGTSIEQYF. The DNA of the CDR3 is TGCGCCAGCAGCTTTGCCGGGACTAGCATCGAGCAGTACTTC.